This T cell receptor beta chain was identified in a study of blood T cells in healthy people across ages. Study-wide context: Capture via template switching afforded approximately one barcoded beta molecule per two T cells.

The second PCR ran 7 to 11 cycles with a sample-barcoded 5' primer and J-beta primers. TCRdb redid the calling of the 5' RACE reads with MiXCR, one entry per CDR3 protein. Of some 1.6 million distinct CDR3 sequences listed, almost 35% were seen once; the top ten hold around 10%. Overall study results and limits: The diversity estimates, figures obtained from one million T cells, were considered underestimates.

Only a few counts were recorded for this clonotype. Its antigen is not identified. This TCR came from a woman aged 25-40 years in good health. The sequencing sample was made of blood.

This chain's CDR3 is CASSKFRGLGNEQFF. CDR3 in DNA: TGCGCCAGCAGCAAATTCCGGGGCCTGGGGAATGAGCAGTTCTTC. The gene calls are TRBV5-1 and TRBJ2-1; D possibly matches TRBD1 or TRBD2 (5 bases each). Germline assignment: CDR1 SGHRS and CDR2 YFSETQ. V was trimmed by 4 bases and J by 7 bases, leaving 18 bases between them. This CDR3 contains 15 residues.